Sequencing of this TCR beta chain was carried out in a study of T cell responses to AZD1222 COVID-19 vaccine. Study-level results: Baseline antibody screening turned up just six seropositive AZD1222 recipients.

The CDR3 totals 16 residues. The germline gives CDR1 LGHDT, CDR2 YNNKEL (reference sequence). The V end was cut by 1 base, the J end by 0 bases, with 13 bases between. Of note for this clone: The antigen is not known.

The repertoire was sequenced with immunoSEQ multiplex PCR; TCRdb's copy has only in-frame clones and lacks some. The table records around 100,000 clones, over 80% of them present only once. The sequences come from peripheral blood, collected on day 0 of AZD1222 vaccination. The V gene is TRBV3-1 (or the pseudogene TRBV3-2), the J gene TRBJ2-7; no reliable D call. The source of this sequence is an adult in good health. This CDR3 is CASSQGPHYLSYEQYF. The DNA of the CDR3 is TGTGCCAGCAGCCAAGGACCCCACTACCTCTCCTACGAGCAGTACTTC.